One and the same sample provided the 15 T cell receptor beta chains below, sequenced in a study of T cells in localized non-small cell lung cancer. Sequencing was performed with immunoSEQ multiplex PCR; in TCRdb, only in-frame clones are kept and a portion is missing. The sample consists of 5,500 to 7,000 clones, 84% of them appearing once. Source: peripheral blood mononuclear cells, taken before any cancer treatment. The source is a female donor older than 55 with stage II lung adenocarcinoma.

This rearrangement joins TRBV25-1 to TRBJ2-1; no firm D call. CDR1 and CDR2 (germline): MGHDK, SYGVNS. This CDR3 is 11 amino acids long. V shed 4 bases and J shed 10 bases, with 8 bases lying between them. This chain's CDR3 is CASSAGGEQFF. CDR3 nucleotide sequence: TGTGCCAGCAGTGCGGGTGGCGAGCAGTTCTTC.

This chain joins TRBV2 and TRBJ1-4; tentatively, D is TRBD1 (6 bases). Trimming took 10 bases from V and 7 from J, leaving 19 bases between them. Germline V gene data show CDR1 as SNHLY and CDR2 as FYNNEI. The CDR3 is 14 residues long. CDR3 protein: CATLYRDPSEKLFF. Here the CDR3 DNA reads TGTGCCACCCTTTACAGGGACCCTAGTGAAAAACTGTTTTTT.

The chain has TRBV9 and TRBJ1-4; D ambiguous. V was shortened by 3 bases and J by 4 bases, with 13 bases between the two germline ends. Germline CDR1 is SGDLS and CDR2 is YYNGEE. This CDR3 is built from 15 residues. The CDR3 reads CASSAFGDVNEKLFF. The DNA of the CDR3 is TGTGCCAGCAGCGCGTTCGGTGATGTTAATGAAAAACTGTTTTTT.

For this clone: Germline is not matched at one junction end, which may reflect a read error. V is TRBV7-7 and J is TRBJ2-7; tentatively, D is TRBD2 (6 bases). Germline V gene data show CDR1 as SSHAT and CDR2 as FNYEAQ (reference sequence). This CDR3 spans 14 amino acids. The CDR3 nucleotides read TGTGCTAGCAGCTTAGGTCATTACGGGGGTGAGCAGTACTTC. Its protein is CASSLGHYGGEQYF.

CDR3 protein: CAGRGTEETQYF. The CDR3, as DNA: TGTGCTGGGCGAGGGACTGAGGAGACCCAGTACTTC. The rearrangement links TRBV2 to TRBJ2-5; a weak D match, TRBD2 (6 bases). This CDR3 region has 12 residues. Germline V gene lookup returns CDR1 SNHLY and CDR2 FYNNEI.

The chain joins TRBV6-4 to TRBJ2-2; weak D call: TRBD2 (5 bases). Germline-derived CDR1 and CDR2 are MRHNA and SNTAGT. The length of the CDR3 is 13 residues. With 5 bases removed from V and 4 bases from J, the gap between germline ends came to 8 bases. CDR3 loop: CASSPSGTGELFF. CDR3 nucleotides: TGTGCCAGCAGTCCCAGCGGCACCGGGGAGCTGTTTTTT.

The CDR3 loop is CASTLQGEYYEQYF. Here the CDR3 DNA reads TGTGCCAGCACCTTGCAGGGAGAATACTACGAGCAGTACTTC. V and J are TRBV2 and TRBJ2-7; the D gene could be TRBD1 or TRBD2 (5 bases each). V lost 7 bases, J lost 3 bases, and 16 bases lay in between. CDR3 length: 14 amino acids. From germline, CDR1 is SNHLY and CDR2 FYNNEI.

The J gene is TRBJ2-7, the V gene TRBV28; 10 nucleotides match TRBD1. The V gene's germline CDR1 is MDHEN and CDR2 SYDVKM. The CDR3 has 12 amino acids. The junction had 1 base not matched to a gene; V was cut back by 5 bases and J by 6 bases. CDR3 in DNA: TGTGCCAGCAGTAGGGACAGGGGCGAGCAGTACTTC. Protein sequence: CASSRDRGEQYF.

The V and J genes are TRBV29-1 and TRBJ1-5; possible D gene TRBD1, 6 bases. V gave up 4 bases and J gave up 4 bases, with 11 bases separating them. CDR1 is SQVTM, CDR2 ANQGSEA, per germline. CDR3 length: 13 amino acids. CDR3 sequence: CSVADSRNQPQHF. In DNA, the CDR3 is TGCAGCGTTGCGGACAGCCGTAATCAGCCCCAGCATTTT.

J is TRBJ1-3 and V is TRBV5-1; D possibly corresponds to TRBD1 (6 bases). CDR3 length: 15 amino acids. V was trimmed by 6 bases and J by 0 bases, leaving 13 bases between them. CDR1 and CDR2 (germline): SGHRS, YFSETQ. The CDR3 loop reads CASTHGQSSGNTIYF. The CDR3 DNA sequence: TGCGCCAGCACCCACGGACAGAGCTCTGGAAACACCATATATTTT.

The chain recombines TRBV2 with TRBJ1-2; TRBD1 might be the D (6 bases). Germline V gene sequence: CDR1 SNHLY, CDR2 FYNNEI. V lost 8 bases and J 5 bases, leaving 18 bases between the germline ends. The CDR3 covers 14 residues. The CDR3 DNA reads as TGTGCCAGCGGACCAGAAGGGGGAACTTATGGCTACACCTTC. Amino acid sequence: CASGPEGGTYGYTF.

This sequence joins TRBV18 and TRBJ1-2; D gene ambiguous. The V gene lost 3 bases and the J gene lost 6 bases, with 5 bases spanning the gap. This CDR3 spans 11 amino acids. Germline-derived CDR1 and CDR2 are KGHSH and LQKENI. CDR3 nucleotide sequence: TGTGCCAGCTCACCCTATGATGGCTACACCTTC. It yields the protein CASSPYDGYTF.

V and J are TRBV7-3 and TRBJ2-2, with TRBD2 as a possible D gene (6 bases). The CDR3 has 15 amino acids. CDR1 SGHTA and CDR2 FQGTGA come from the germline V gene. V was clipped by 5 bases and J by 2 bases, with 12 bases between them. CDR3 in DNA: TGTGCCAGCAGCGTACGCGGGGACAACACCGGGGAGCTGTTTTTT. This translates into CASSVRGDNTGELFF.

This clone turned up a few times. The V and J genes are TRBV11-2 and TRBJ1-4; D unresolved. The length of the CDR3 is 14 residues. V shed 4 bases and J shed 12 bases, with 18 bases lying between them. Germline assignment: CDR1 SGHAT and CDR2 FQNNGV. The CDR3 region is CASSSPARIWELFF. The CDR3 DNA follows: TGTGCCAGCAGCTCCCCGGCCCGAATCTGGGAACTGTTTTTT.

The chain employs TRBV2 and TRBJ2-2, with D tentatively TRBD1 (7 bases). Germline CDR1 reads SNHLY; CDR2 reads FYNNEI. The CDR3 covers 13 residues. Deletions cut 5 bases from V and 8 bases from J, with 12 bases between. CDR3 sequence reads: CASSKTGTGELFF. CDR3 DNA: TGTGCCAGCAGTAAGACAGGGACTGGGGAGCTGTTTTTT.